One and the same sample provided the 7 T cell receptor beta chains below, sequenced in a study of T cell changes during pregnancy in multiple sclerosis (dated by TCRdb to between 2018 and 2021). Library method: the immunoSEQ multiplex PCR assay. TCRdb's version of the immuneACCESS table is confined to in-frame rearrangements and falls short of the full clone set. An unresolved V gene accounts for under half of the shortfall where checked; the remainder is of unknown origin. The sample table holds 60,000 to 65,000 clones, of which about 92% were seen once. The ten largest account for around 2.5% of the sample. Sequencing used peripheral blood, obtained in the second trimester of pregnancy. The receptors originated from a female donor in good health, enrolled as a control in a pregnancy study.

CDR3 DNA: TGTGCCAGCAGCGTACTAGCGGGAGGGAGGGATACGCAGTATTTT. It is translated as CASSVLAGGRDTQYF. The chain combines TRBV7-2 with TRBJ2-3; 13 nucleotides align to TRBD2. The length of the CDR3 is 15 residues. CDR1 is SGHTA, CDR2 FQGNSA, per germline. After removal of 5 bases from V and 6 bases from J, the junction contained 5 bases not matched to a gene. Complete variable domain (other parts from reference TRBV7-2 and TRBJ2-3): GAGVSQSPSNKVTEKGKDVELRCDPISGHTALYWYRQSLGQGLEFLIYFQGNSAPDKSGLPSDRFSAERTGGSVSTLTIQRTQQEDSAVYLCASSVLAGGRDTQYFGPGTRLTVL.

The CDR3 DNA is TGTGCCAGCAGCTTTATACAGATCGAAAAACTGTTTTTT. This encodes CASSFIQIEKLFF. The chain has TRBV7-9 and TRBJ1-4; unclear D gene. Germline V gives CDR1 SEHNR, CDR2 FQNEAQ (reference sequence). CDR3 length equals 13 residues. Trimming stripped 3 bases from V and 8 bases from J, with 10 bases between.

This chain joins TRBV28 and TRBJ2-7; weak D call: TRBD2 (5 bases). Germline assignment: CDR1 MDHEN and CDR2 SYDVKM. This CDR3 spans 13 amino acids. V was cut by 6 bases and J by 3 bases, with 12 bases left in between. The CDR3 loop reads CASSTRRIYEQYF. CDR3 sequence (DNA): TGTGCCAGCAGCACTAGACGGATCTACGAGCAGTACTTC.

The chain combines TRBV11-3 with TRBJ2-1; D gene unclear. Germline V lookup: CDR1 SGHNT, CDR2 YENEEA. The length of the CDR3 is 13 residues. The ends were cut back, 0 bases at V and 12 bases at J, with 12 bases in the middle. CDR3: CASSLDLGDSQFF. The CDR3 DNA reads TGTGCCAGCAGCTTAGATTTAGGAGACTCGCAGTTCTTC.

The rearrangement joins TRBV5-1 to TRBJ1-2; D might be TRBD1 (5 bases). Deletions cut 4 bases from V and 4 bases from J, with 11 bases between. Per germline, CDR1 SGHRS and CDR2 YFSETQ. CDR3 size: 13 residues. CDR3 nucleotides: TGCGCCAGCAGCATTCAGGGTACCTATGGCTACACCTTC. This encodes CASSIQGTYGYTF.

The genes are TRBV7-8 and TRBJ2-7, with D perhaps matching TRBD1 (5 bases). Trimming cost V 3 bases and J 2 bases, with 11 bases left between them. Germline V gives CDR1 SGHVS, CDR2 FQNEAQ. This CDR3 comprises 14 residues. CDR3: CASSLKDTTYEQYF. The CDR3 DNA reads TGTGCCAGCAGCTTGAAGGACACCACCTACGAGCAGTACTTC.

CDR3 loop: CASSWKTTGLLSYEQYF. The CDR3 region has the DNA TGTGCCAGTAGCTGGAAGACAACAGGGCTTCTATCCTACGAGCAGTACTTC. This chain joins TRBV19 and TRBJ2-7; tentative D call: TRBD1 (6 bases). V lost 6 bases and J 1 base, leaving 22 bases between the germline ends. The germline gives CDR1 LNHDA, CDR2 SQIVND (reference sequence). This CDR3 region has 17 residues.